This T cell receptor beta chain was profiled in a study of shared clonotypes between healthy human individuals. Study context: Donors, aged 18 to 49, were a couple of women and three men. Per donor, three plates held CD4 naive cells, three held CD4 memory, two held CD8 naive and one held CD8 memory. The study's findings and limits: Among non-shared clonotypes, generation probabilities were lower than among those shared by all four donors.

Points on this clone: As yet, its antigen is unknown.

Only in-frame clones appear in the TCRdb table, and some are missing; sequencing was by immunoSEQ multiplex PCR. The sample holds millions of clones, 93% seen once. CDR3 size: 13 residues. V lost 1 base to trimming and J lost 0 bases, with 7 bases between them. Germline CDR1 SQVTM, CDR2 ANQGSEA. This chain joins TRBV29-1 and TRBJ2-7, with unresolved D. Sequencing used naive CD4+ T cells from PBMCs. This sample's subset: CD45RA+ positively selected. The receptor was derived from a man between 18 and 29 years old in good health. Some clones in this sample may be carry-over from other donors' samples. CDR3 bases: TGCAGCGTTGAAGGGTCAGACTCCTACGAGCAGTACTTC. Its protein product is CSVEGSDSYEQYF.